This TCR beta chain was found in a study of PD-1 blockade in classical Hodgkin lymphoma. This clone was observed once. After autologous stem cell transplantation all patients relapsed, and prior brentuximab vedotin exposure differed between cohorts. The CDR3 is 13 amino acids. Germline CDR1 is SQVTM and CDR2 is ANQGSEA. Trimming cost V 3 bases and J 5 bases; bases outside gene matches: 6. Repertoires were generated with immunoSEQ multiplex PCR, while TCRdb's copy carries only in-frame clones and drops some. This table holds about 110,000 clones, 80% to 90% found once. The chain combines TRBV29-1 with TRBJ1-2; 7 positions agree with TRBD1. This specimen consisted of peripheral blood mononuclear cells (PBMCs), obtained before the second cycle of nivolumab. The TCR comes from a human donor with classical Hodgkin lymphoma. CDR3 in DNA: TGCAGCGTTGACAGGGACAGAACATATGGCTACACCTTC. Translated: CSVDRDRTYGYTF. Drawing the rest from reference TRBV29-1 and TRBJ1-2, the complete variable domain is SAVISQKPSRDICQRGTSLTIQCQVDSQVTMMFWYRQQPGQSLTLIATANQGSEATYESGFVIDKFPISRPNLTFSTLTVSNMSPEDSSIYLCSVDRDRTYGYTFGSGTRLTVV.